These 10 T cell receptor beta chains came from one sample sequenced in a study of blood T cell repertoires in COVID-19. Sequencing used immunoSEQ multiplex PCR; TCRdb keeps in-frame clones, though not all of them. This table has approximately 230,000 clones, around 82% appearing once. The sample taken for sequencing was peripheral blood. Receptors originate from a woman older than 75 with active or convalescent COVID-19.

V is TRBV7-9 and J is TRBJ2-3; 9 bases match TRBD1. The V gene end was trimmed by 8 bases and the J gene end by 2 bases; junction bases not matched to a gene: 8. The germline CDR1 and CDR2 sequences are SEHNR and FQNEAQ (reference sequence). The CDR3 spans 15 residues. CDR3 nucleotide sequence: TGTGCCAGCCCGCTAACAGGGGGCCCCACAGATACGCAGTATTTT. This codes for CASPLTGGPTDTQYF.

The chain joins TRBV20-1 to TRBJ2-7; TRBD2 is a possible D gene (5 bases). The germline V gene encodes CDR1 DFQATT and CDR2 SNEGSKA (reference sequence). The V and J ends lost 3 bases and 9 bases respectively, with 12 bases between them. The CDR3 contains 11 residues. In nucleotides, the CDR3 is TGCAGTGCTAGGGAGGATTTCCGGCAGTACTTC. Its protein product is CSAREDFRQYF.

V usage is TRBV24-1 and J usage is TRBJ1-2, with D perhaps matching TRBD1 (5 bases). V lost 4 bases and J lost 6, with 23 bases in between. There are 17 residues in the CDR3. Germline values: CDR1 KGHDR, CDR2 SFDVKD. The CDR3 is CATSDPLGIPGKDGYTF. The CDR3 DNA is TGTGCCACCAGTGACCCATTGGGGATCCCAGGGAAGGATGGCTACACCTTC.

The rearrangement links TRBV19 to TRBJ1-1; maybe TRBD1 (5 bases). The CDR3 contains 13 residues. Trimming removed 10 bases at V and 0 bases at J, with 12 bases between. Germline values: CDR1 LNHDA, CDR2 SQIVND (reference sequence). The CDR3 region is CATKQEMNTEAFF. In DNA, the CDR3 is TGTGCCACTAAACAGGAAATGAACACTGAAGCTTTCTTT.

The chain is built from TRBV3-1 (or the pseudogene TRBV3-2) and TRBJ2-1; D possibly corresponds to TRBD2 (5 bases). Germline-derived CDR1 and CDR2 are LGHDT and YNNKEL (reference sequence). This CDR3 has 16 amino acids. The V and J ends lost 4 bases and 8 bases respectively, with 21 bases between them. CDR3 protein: CASSPPRAAQLDEQFF. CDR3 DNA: TGTGCCAGCAGCCCCCCTCGAGCGGCCCAATTGGATGAGCAGTTCTTC.

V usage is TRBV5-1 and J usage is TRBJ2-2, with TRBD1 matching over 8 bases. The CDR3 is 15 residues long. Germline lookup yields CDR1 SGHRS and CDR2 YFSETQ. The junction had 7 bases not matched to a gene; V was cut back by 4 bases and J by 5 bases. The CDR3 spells CASSADRVRTGELFF. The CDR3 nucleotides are TGCGCCAGCAGCGCGGACAGGGTGCGAACCGGGGAGCTGTTTTTT.

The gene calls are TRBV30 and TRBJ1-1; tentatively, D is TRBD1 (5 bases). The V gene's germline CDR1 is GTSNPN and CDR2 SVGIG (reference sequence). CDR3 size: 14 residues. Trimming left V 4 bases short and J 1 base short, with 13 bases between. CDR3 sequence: CAWTRAARNTEAFF. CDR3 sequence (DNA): TGTGCCTGGACCAGGGCGGCGAGGAACACTGAAGCTTTCTTT.

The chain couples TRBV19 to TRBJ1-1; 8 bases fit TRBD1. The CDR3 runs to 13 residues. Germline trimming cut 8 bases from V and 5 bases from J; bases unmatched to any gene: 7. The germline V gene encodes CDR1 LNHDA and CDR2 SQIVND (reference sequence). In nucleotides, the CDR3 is TGTGCCAGTGATCAGGGGGCCGGGACTGAAGCTTTCTTT. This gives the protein CASDQGAGTEAFF.

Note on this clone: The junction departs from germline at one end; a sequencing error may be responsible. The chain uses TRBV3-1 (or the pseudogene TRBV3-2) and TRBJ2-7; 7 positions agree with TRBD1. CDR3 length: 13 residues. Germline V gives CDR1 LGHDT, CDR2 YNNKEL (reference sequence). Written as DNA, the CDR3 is TGTGCCAGCAGCCAAGACCCCGGGACAGCGCCAGTATTC. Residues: CASSQDPGTAPVF.

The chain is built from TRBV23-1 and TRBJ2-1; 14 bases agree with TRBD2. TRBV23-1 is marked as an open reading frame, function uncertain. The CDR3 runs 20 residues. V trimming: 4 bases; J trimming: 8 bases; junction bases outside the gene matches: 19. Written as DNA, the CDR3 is TGCGCCAGCAGTCCCGACATACCCTCCGGGACTAGCGGGAGTAAGCATGAGCAGTTCTTC. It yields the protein CASSPDIPSGTSGSKHEQFF.